This T cell receptor beta chain originates from a study of CD8+ T cells in alopecia areata. Study outcomes and limitations: Clonality in the scalp and expanded CD8+ clones ranked among the top 100 were significantly decreased by tofacitinib.

This clone was picked up a small number of times. Its antigen is still unknown. After removal of 4 bases from V and 5 bases from J, the junction contained 4 bases not matched to a gene. Germline-derived CDR1 and CDR2 are SGHDT and YYEEEE. The CDR3 consists of 14 residues. Documented treatment: oral pan-JAK inhibitor, 5-10 mg twice daily. cDNA reverse transcribed from extracted RNA served as the sequencing template. Profiling relied on immunoSEQ multiplex PCR, and the TCRdb table lists in-frame clones only, not all of them. This sample has fewer than 250,000 clones; 64% occur once, and the top ten carry around 4%.

This TCR was sampled from a human donor with alopecia areata. V usage is TRBV5-6 and J usage is TRBJ2-5; 11 bases match TRBD1. Source: CD4+ T cells sorted from blood, taken at week 4, from a patient treated with tofacitinib. CDR3 sequence (DNA): TGTGCCAGCAGCGGACAGGGGGCTGGGGAGACCCAGTACTTC. The encoded protein is CASSGQGAGETQYF.